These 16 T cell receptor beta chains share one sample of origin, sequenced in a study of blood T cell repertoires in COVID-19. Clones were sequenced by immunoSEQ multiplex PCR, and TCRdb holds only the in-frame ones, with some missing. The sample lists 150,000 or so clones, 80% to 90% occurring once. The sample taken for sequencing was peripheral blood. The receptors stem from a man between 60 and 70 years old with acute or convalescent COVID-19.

The CDR3 nucleotides are TGTGCCAGCAGCTTAGTTGACTTCCTTTATTACAATGAGCAGTTCTTC. Translated, it gives CASSLVDFLYYNEQFF. The rearrangement links TRBV7-2 to TRBJ2-1, with D unresolved. The CDR3 runs 16 residues. Germline V gives CDR1 SGHTA, CDR2 FQGNSA. Trimming cost V 1 base and J 4 bases, with 14 bases left between them.

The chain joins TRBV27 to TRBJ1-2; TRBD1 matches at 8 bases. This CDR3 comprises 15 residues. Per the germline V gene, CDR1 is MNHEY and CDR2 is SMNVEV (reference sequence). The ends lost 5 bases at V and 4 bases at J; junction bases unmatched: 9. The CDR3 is CASSPPRGLGYGYTF. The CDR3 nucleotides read TGTGCCAGCAGTCCCCCCAGGGGGCTGGGCTATGGCTACACCTTC.

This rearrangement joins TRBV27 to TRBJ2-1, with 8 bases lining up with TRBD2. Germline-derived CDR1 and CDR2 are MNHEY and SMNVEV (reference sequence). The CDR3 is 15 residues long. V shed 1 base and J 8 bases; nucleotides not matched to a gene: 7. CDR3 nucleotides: TGTGCCAGCAGTTTATTTGCGGCGGGAGGCTATGAGCAGTTCTTC. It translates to CASSLFAAGGYEQFF.

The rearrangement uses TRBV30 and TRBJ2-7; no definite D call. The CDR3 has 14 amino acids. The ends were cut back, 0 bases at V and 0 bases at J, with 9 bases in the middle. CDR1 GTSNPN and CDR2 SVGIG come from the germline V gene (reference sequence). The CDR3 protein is CAWSVGGSSYEQYF. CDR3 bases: TGTGCCTGGAGTGTAGGCGGAAGCTCCTACGAGCAGTACTTC.

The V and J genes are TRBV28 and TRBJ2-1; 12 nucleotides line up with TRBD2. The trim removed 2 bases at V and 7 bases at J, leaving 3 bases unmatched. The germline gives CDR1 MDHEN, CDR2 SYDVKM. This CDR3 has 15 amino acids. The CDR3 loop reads CASSLLAGGPNEQFF. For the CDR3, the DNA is TGTGCCAGCAGTTTACTAGCGGGAGGGCCGAATGAGCAGTTCTTC. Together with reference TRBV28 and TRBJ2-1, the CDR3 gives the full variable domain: DVKVTQSSRYLVKRTGEKVFLECVQDMDHENMFWYRQDPGLGLRLIYFSYDVKMKEKGDIPEGYSVSREKKERFSLILESASTNQTSMYLCASSLLAGGPNEQFFGPGTRLTVL.

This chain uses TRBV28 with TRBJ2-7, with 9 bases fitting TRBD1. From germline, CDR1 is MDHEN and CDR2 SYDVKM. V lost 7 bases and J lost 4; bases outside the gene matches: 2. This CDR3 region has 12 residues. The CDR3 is CASTDRGYEQYF. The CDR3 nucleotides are TGTGCCAGCACCGACAGGGGGTACGAGCAGTACTTC. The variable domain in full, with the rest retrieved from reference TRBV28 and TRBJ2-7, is DVKVTQSSRYLVKRTGEKVFLECVQDMDHENMFWYRQDPGLGLRLIYFSYDVKMKEKGDIPEGYSVSREKKERFSLILESASTNQTSMYLCASTDRGYEQYFGPGTRLTVT.

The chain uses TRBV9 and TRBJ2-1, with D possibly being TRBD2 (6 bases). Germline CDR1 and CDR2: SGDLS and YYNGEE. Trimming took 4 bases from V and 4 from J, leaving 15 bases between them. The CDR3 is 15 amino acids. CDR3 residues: CASSRNSGLYNEQFF. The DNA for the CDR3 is TGTGCCAGCAGCCGAAATAGCGGCCTTTACAATGAGCAGTTCTTC.

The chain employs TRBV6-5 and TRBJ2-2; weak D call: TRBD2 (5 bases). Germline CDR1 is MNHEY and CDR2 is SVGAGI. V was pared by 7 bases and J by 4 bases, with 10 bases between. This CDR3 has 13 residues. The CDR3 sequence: CASMRESTGELFF. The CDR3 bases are TGTGCCAGCATGAGGGAGAGCACCGGGGAGCTGTTTTTT.

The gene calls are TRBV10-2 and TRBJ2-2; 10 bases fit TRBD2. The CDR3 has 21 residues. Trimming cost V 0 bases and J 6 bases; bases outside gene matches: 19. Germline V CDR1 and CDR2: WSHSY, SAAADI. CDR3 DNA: TGCGCCAGCAGTGAGTCGTGGAGCGGGAGGGAACAAGGGGTCCAACCCGGGGAGCTGTTTTTT. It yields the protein CASSESWSGREQGVQPGELFF.

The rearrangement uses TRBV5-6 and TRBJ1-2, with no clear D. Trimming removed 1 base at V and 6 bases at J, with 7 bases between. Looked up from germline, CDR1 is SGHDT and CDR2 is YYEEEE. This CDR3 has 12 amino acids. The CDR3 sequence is CASSLWPNGYTF. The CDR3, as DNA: TGTGCCAGCAGCTTGTGGCCGAATGGCTACACCTTC. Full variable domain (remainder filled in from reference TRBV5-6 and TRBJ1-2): DAGVTQSPTHLIKTRGQQVTLRCSPKSGHDTVSWYQQALGQGPQFIFQYYEEEERQRGNFPDRFSGHQFPNYSSELNVNALLLGDSALYLCASSLWPNGYTFGSGTRLTVV.

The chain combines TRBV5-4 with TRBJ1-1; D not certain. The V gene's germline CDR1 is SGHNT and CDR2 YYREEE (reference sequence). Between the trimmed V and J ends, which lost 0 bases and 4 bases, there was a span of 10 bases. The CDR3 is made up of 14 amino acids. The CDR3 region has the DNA TGTGCCAGCAGCTTGGACAGTACGGCCACTGAAGCTTTCTTT. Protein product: CASSLDSTATEAFF.

The CDR3 reads CATSRDPTGAYEQYF. Here the CDR3 DNA reads TGTGCCACCAGCAGAGATCCGACAGGGGCCTACGAGCAGTACTTC. The V and J genes are TRBV15 and TRBJ2-7; TRBD1 aligns across 8 bases. V lost 0 bases, J lost 2 bases, and 3 bases stayed unmatched. Per the germline V gene, CDR1 is LNHNV and CDR2 is YYDKDF (reference sequence). The CDR3 sequence is 15 residues long.

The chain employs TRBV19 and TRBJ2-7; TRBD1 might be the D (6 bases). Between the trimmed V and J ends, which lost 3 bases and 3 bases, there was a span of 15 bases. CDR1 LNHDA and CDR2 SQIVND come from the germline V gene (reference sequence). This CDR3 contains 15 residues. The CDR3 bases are TGTGCCAGTAGTATTACATGGGGACAAAGCTACGAGCAGTACTTC. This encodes CASSITWGQSYEQYF.

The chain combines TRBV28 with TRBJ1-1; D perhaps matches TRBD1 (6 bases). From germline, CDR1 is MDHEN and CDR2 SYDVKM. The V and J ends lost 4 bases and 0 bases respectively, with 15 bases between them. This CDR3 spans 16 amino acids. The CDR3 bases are TGTGCCAGCAGTTCGGACAGAGAACAACTGAACACTGAAGCTTTCTTT. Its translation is CASSSDREQLNTEAFF.

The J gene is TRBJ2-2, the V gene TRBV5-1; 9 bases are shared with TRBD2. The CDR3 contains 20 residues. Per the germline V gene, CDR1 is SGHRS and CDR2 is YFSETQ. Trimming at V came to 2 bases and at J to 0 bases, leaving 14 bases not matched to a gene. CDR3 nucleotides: TGCGCCAGCAGCTTCAGGTCCAAGACTAGCGGTCTCCCGAACACCGGGGAGCTGTTTTTT. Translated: CASSFRSKTSGLPNTGELFF. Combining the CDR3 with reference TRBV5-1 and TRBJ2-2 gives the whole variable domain KAGVTQTPRYLIKTRGQQVTLSCSPISGHRSVSWYQQTPGQGLQFLFEYFSETQRNKGNFPGRFSGRQFSNSRSEMNVSTLELGDSALYLCASSFRSKTSGLPNTGELFFGEGSRLTVL.

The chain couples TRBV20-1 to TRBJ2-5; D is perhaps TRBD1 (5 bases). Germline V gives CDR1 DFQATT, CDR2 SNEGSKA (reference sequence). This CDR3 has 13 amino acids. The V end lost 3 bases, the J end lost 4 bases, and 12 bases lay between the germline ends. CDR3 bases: TGCAGTGCTAGTGGCTGGGGCCCAGAGACCCAGTACTTC. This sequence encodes CSASGWGPETQYF.